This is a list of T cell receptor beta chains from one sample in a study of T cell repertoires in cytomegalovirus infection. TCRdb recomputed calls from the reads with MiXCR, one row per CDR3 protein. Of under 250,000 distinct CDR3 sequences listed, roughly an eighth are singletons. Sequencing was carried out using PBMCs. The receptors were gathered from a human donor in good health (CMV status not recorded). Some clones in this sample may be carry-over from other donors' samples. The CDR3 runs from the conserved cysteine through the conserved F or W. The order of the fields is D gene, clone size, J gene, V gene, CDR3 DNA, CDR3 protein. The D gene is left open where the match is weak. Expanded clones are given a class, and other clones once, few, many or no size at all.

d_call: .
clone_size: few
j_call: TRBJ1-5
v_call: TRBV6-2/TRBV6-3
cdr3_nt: TGTGCCAGCAGGCCTTTTAATCAGCCCCAGCATTTT
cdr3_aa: CASRPFNQPQHF

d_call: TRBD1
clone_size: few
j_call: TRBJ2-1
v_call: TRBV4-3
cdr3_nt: TGCGCCAGCAGCCAGGATTTTCGGACAGGGGGCCATGAGCAGTTCTTC
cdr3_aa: CASSQDFRTGGHEQFF

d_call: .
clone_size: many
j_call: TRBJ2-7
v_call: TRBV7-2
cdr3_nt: TGTGCCAGCAGCTTAGGCCCGATATACGAGCAGTACTTC
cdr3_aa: CASSLGPIYEQYF

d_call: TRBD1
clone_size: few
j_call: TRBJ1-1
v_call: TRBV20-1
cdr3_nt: TGCAGTGCTAGTGTCGGACAGGGCACTGAAGCTTTCTTT
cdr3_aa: CSASVGQGTEAFF

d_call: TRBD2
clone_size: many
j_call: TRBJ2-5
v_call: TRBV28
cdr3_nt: TGTGCCAGCAGTCTATGGACTAGCGGTTCCCGGCAAGAGACCCAGTACTTC
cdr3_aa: CASSLWTSGSRQETQYF

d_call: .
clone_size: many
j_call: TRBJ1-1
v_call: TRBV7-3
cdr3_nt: TGTGCCAGCAGCTTAAACGGAGGGGGCACTGAAGCTTTCTTT
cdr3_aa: CASSLNGGGTEAFF

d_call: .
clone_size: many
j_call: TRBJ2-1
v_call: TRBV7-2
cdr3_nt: TGTGCCAGCAGCTTGGGTGTCACAGGGTTGAATGAGCAGTTCTTC
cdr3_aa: CASSLGVTGLNEQFF

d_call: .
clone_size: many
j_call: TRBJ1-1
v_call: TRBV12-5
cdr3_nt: TGTGCTAGTGGGACCCTGTGGAACACTGAAGCTTTCTTT
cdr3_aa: CASGTLWNTEAFF

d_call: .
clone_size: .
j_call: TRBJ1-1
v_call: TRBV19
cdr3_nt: TGTGCCAGTAGTATCCACAGTGAGAACACTGAAGCTTTCTTT
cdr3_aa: CASSIHSENTEAFF

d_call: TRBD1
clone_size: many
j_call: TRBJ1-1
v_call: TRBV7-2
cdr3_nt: TGTGCCAGCAGCTGGACAGGGGACACTGAAGCTTTCTTT
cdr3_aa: CASSWTGDTEAFF

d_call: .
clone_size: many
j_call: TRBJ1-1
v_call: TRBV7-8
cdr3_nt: TGTGCCAGCAACGTAGACGGGAGAACCGAAGCTTTCTTT
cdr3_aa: CASNVDGRTEAFF

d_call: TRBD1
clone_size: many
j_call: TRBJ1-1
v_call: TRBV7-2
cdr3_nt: TGTGCCAGCAGCGCGGTACAGGGGGCGACTGAAGCTTTCTTT
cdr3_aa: CASSAVQGATEAFF

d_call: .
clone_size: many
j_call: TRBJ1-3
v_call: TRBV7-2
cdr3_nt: TGTGCCAGCAGCCCGCGCGGAGGACGCTCTGGAAACACCATATATTTT
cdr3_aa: CASSPRGGRSGNTIYF

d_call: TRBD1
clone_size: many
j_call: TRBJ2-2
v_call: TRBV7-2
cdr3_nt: TGTGCCAGCAGCGTACCACCGGGACAGAGGCCGAACACCGGGGAGCTGTTTTTT
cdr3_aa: CASSVPPGQRPNTGELFF

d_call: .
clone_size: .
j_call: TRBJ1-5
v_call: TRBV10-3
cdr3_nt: TGTGCCATCAGTGAAGGGGTATGGAATCAGCCCCAGCATTTT
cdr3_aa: CAISEGVWNQPQHF

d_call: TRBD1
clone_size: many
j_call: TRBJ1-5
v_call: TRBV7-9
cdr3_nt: TGTGCCAGCAGCTTAGAGGGACAGGGGACTCAGCCCCAGCATTTT
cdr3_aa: CASSLEGQGTQPQHF

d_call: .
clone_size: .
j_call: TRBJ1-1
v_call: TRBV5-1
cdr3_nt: TGCGCCAGCAGCTTGGCCGGGGTTGGGTCCCCTGAAGCTTTCTTT
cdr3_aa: CASSLAGVGSPEAFF

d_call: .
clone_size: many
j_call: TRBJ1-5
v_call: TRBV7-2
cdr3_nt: TGTGCCAGCAGCTTAGAAACGGGCAGCAATCAGCCCCAGCATTTT
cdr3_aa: CASSLETGSNQPQHF

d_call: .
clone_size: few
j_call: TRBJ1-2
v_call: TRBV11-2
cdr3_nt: TGTGCCAGCAGCTTAGGGCCAGGGGCCAGGGGCTATGGCTACACCTTC
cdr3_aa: CASSLGPGARGYGYTF

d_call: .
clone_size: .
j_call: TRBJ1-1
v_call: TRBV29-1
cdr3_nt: TGCAGCGCCCGGGGAGGAAGCACTGAAGCTTTCTTT
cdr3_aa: CSARGGSTEAFF

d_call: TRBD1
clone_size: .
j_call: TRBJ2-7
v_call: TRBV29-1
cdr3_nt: TGCAGCGTGATACGGACAGGGGGGAGGGAGCAGTACTTC
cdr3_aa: CSVIRTGGREQYF

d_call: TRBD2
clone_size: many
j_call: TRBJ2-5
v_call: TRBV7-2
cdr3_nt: TGTGCCAGCAGCTTGACTAGCGGGTCAAAAGAGACCCAGTACTTC
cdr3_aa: CASSLTSGSKETQYF

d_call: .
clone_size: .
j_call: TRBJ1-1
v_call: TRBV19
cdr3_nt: TGTGCCAGTACGATGATGGGGGGGACTGAAGCTTTCTTT
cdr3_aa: CASTMMGGTEAFF

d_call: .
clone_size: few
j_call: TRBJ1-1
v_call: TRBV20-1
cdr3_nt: TGCAGTGCTATAATTAACAGGGCGCACACTGAAGCTTTCTTT
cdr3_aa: CSAIINRAHTEAFF

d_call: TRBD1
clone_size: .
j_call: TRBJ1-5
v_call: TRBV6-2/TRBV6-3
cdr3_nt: TGTGCCAGCAGTCCCCGGACAGGGGGGGGGGATCAGCCCCAGCATTTT
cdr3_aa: CASSPRTGGGDQPQHF

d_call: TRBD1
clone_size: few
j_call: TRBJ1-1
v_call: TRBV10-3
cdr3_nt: TGTGCCATCAGTGCCGGCCGACAGGGATTGAACACTGAAGCTTTCTTT
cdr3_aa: CAISAGRQGLNTEAFF

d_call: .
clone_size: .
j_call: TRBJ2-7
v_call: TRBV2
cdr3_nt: TGTGCCAGCAGCTCCCCCGGACGAAGCCCTAACGAGCAGTACTTC
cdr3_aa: CASSSPGRSPNEQYF

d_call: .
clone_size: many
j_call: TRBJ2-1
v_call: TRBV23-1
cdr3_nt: TGCGCCAGCAGTCAAGAAGGACGGATCTCCTACAATGAGCAGTTCTTC
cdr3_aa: CASSQEGRISYNEQFF

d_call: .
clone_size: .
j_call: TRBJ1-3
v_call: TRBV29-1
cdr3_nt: TGCAGCGTTGGTGACAGGACACTCTCTGGAAACACCATATATTTT
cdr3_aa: CSVGDRTLSGNTIYF

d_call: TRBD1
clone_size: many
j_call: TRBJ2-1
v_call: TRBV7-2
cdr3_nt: TGTGCCAGCATCCGGACAGGGGCGTATGCCGAGCAGTTCTTC
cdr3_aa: CASIRTGAYAEQFF

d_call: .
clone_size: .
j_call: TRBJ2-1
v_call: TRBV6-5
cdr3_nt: TGTGCCAGCTGTTACTCGGCCGACACTAACAATGAGCAGTTCTTC
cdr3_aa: CASCYSADTNNEQFF

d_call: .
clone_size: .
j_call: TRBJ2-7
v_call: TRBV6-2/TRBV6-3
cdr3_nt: TGTGCCAGCAGTTACTCAATGGCAGGGGGAGGCCCCTACTACGAGCAGTACTTC
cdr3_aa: CASSYSMAGGGPYYEQYF

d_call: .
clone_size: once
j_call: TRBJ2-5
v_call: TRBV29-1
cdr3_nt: TGCAGCGTTGAAGATCCCCCGAAAGGGGGAGAGACCCAGTACTTC
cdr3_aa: CSVEDPPKGGETQYF

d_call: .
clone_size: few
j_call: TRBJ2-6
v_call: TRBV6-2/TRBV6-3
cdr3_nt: TGTGCCAGCAGCTCCCGTCTGGGACGCGAAGCCGGGGCCAACGTCCTGACTTTC
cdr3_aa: CASSSRLGREAGANVLTF

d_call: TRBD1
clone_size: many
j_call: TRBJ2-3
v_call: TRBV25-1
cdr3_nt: TGTGCCAGCGGGGACAGGGGGACAGATACGCAGTATTTT
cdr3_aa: CASGDRGTDTQYF

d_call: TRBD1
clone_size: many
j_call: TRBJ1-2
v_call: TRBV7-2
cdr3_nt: TGTGCCAGCAGCCCTCCGGGACAGGGGCACTATGGCTACACCTTC
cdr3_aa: CASSPPGQGHYGYTF

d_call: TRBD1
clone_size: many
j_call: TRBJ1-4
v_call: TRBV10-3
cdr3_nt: TGTGCCATCAGGGACAGGGATGATGAAAAACTGTTTTTT
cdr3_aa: CAIRDRDDEKLFF

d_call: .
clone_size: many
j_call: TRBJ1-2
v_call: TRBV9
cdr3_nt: TGTGCCAGCAGCGTAGCTAACACAGCAGCTTATGGCTACACCTTC
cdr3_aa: CASSVANTAAYGYTF

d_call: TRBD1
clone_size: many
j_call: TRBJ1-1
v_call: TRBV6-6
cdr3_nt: TGTGCCAGCAGCAAGGGGGACAGGGGGAACACTGAAGCTTTCTTT
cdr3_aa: CASSKGDRGNTEAFF

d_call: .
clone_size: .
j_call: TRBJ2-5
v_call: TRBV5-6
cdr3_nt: TGTGCCAGCAGCTGGCAGGGTCAAGATACCCAGTACTTC
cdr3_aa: CASSWQGQDTQYF

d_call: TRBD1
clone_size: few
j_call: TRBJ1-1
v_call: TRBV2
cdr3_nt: TGTGCCAGCAGGGGACAGGGATGGAACACTGAAGCTTTCTTT
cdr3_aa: CASRGQGWNTEAFF

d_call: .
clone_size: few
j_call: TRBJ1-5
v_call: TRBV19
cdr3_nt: TGTGCCAGTATTGCACAAGGCAATCAGCCCCAGCATTTT
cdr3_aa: CASIAQGNQPQHF

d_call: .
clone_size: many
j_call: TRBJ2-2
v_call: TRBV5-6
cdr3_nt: TGTGCCAGCAGCTACGGGATATCGAACACCGGGGAGCTGTTTTTT
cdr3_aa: CASSYGISNTGELFF

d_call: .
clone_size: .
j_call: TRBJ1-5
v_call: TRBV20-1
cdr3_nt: TGCAGTGCTAGGTTGCAGGGAAATCAACAGCCCCAGCATTTT
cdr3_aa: CSARLQGNQQPQHF

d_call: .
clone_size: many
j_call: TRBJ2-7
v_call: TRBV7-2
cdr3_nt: TGTGCCAGCAGCTTAAGTGGGCTCTACGAGCAGTACTTC
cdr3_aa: CASSLSGLYEQYF

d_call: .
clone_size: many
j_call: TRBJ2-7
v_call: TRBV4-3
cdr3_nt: TGCGCCAGCAGCCAAGTGACGGGGTCCCCCTACGAGCAGTACTTC
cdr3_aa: CASSQVTGSPYEQYF

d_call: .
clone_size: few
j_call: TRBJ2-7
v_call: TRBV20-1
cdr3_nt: TGCAGTGCGAGAGGGGCCGACTGGGGGTACGAGCAGTACTTC
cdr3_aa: CSARGADWGYEQYF

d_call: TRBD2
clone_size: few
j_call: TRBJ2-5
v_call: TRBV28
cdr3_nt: TGTGCCAGCAGTTTGTCCACTAGCGGGCGGGAGACCCAGTACTTC
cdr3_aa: CASSLSTSGRETQYF

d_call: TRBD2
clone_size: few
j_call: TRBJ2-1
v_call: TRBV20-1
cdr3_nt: TGCAGTGCTAGTCCCCAAGGCGGGGGGGCTAATGGTGAGCAGTTCTTC
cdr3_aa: CSASPQGGGANGEQFF

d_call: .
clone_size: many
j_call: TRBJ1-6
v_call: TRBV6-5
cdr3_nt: TGTGCCAGCAGTTACTCGGAAAGGGGAAAATCACCCCTCCACTTT
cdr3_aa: CASSYSERGKSPLHF

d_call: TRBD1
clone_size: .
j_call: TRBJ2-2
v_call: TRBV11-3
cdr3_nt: TGTGCCAGCAGCGCAGACCACCCCGGGGGACAGGGGCCCGGCGGGGAGCTGTTTTTT
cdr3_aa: CASSADHPGGQGPGGELFF

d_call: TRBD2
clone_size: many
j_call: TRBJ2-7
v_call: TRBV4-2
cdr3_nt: TGTGCCAGCAGCCCGGGACTAGCGGGGGGTACCTACGAGCAGTACTTC
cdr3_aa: CASSPGLAGGTYEQYF

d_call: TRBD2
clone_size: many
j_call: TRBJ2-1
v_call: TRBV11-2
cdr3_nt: TGTGCCAGCAGCTTAGGGACTAGCGGCGGTGAGCAGTTCTTC
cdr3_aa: CASSLGTSGGEQFF

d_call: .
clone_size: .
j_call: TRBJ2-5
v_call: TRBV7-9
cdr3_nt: TGTGCTGTAGAGGAGGAGACCCAGTACTTC
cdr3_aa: CAVEEETQYF

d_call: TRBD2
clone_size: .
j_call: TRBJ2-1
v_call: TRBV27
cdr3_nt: TGTGCCAGCAGTTTTGGGGATGGCGGGAGCAATGAGCAGTTCTTC
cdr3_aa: CASSFGDGGSNEQFF